This entry concerns a single T cell receptor (beta chain). In the original processing: Reference gene primer amplification gave estimated nucleated cell counts. The method was immunoSEQ multiplex PCR; TCRdb's version includes in-frame clones alone and lacks a portion of them. V and J calls and clone size are given by that table; D and trimming were obtained from the DNA. The profile shows roughly 39,000 clones, 80% to 90% of them singletons. These data belong to a study of blood T cell repertoires in COVID-19. Background on the study: COVID-19 samples collected from the United States, Italy and Spain covered acute and convalescent phases. T cells, B-cell-depleted T cells, or PBMCs supplied cDNA or gDNA.

CDR1 is SGHRS and CDR2 is YFSETQ in the germline V gene. The CDR3 is 12 residues long. With 1 base removed from V and 6 bases from J, the gap between germline ends came to 5 bases. This TCR was sampled from a man aged 25-40 years with active or convalescent COVID-19. The chain joins TRBV5-1 to TRBJ2-1; no definite D call. The sample taken for sequencing was peripheral blood. The CDR3 region is CASSLPGNEQFF. CDR3 bases: TGCGCCAGCAGCTTGCCGGGCAATGAGCAGTTCTTC.